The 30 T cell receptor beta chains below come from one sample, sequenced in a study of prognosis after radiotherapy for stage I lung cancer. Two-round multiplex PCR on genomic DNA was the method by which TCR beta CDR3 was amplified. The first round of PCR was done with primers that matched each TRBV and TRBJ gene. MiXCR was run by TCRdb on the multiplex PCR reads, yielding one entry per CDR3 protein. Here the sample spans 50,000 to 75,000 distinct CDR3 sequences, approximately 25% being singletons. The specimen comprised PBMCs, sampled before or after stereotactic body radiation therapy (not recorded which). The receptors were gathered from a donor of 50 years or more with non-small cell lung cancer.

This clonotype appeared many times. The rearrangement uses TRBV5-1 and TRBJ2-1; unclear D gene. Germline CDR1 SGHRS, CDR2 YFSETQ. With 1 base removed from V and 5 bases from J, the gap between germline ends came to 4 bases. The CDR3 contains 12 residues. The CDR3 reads CASSLWDNEQFF. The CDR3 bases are TGCGCCAGCAGCTTGTGGGACAATGAGCAGTTCTTC.

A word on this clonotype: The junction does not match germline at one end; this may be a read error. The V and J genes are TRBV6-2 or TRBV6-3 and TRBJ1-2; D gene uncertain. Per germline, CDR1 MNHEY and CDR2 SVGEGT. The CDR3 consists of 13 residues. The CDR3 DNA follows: TGTGTCAGCAGTGCACCGATAAACTATGTCTACACCTTC. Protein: CVSSAPINYVYTF.

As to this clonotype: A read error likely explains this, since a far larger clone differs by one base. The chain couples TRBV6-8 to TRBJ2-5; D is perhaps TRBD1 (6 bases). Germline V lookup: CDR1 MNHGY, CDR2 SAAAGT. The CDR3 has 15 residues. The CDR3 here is CSSSRLTGRQETQYF. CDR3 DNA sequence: TGTTCCAGCAGCCGCCTTACAGGGCGCCAAGAGACCCAGTACTTC.

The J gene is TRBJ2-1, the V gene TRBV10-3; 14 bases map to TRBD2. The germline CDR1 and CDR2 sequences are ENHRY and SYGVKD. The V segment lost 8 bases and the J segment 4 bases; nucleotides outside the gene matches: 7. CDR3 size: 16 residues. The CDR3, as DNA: TGTGCCATCCGGACTAGCGGGGGGAATAAATACAATGAGCAGTTCTTC. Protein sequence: CAIRTSGGNKYNEQFF.

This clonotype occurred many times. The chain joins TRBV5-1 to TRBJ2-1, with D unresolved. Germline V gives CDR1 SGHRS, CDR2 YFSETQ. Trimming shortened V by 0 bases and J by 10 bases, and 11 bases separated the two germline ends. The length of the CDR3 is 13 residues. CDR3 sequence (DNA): TGCGCCAGCAGCTTGGGAGCAGTCGCCGAGCAGTTCTTC. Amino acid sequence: CASSLGAVAEQFF.

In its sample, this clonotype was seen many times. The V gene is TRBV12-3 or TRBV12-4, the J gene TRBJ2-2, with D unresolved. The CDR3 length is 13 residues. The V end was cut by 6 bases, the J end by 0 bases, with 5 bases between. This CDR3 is CASRRTNTGELFF. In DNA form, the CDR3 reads TGTGCCAGCAGACGGACGAACACCGGGGAGCTGTTTTTT.

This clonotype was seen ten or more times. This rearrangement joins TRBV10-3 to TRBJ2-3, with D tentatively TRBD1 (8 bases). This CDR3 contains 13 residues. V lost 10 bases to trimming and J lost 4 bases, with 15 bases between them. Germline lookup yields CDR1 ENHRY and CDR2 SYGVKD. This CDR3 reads CATWTGRADTQYF. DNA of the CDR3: TGTGCCACCTGGACAGGGAGGGCAGATACGCAGTATTTT.

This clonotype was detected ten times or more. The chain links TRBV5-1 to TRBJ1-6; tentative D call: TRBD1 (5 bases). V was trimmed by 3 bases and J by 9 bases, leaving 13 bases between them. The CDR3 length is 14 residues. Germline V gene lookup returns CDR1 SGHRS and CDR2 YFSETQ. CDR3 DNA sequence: TGCGCCAGCAGCTCCGCTCAGGGTTCTTCACCCCTCCACTTT. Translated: CASSSAQGSSPLHF.

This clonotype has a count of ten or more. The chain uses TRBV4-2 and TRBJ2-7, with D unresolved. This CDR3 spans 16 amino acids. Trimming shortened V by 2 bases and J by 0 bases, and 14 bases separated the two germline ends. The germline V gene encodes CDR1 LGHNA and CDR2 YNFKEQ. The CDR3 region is CASSQTDRQASYEQYF. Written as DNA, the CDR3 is TGTGCCAGCAGCCAAACTGACCGGCAGGCCTCCTACGAGCAGTACTTC.

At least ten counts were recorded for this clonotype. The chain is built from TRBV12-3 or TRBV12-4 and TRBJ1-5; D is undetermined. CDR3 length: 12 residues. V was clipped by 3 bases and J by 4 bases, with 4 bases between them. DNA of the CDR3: TGTGCCAGCAGTTTCGGGAATCAGCCCCAGCATTTT. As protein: CASSFGNQPQHF.

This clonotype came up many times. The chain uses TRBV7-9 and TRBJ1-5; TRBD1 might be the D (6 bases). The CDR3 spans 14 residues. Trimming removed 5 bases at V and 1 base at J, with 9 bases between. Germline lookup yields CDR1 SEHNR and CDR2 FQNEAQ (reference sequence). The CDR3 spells CASSPGGSNQPQHF. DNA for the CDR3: TGTGCCAGCAGCCCCGGGGGCAGCAATCAGCCCCAGCATTTT.

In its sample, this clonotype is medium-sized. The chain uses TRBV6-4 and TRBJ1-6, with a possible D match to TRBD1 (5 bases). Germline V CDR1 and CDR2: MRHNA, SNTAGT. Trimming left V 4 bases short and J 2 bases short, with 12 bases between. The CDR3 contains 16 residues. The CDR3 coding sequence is TGTGCCAGCAGTGCGGACGGGGGACCCTATAATTCACCCCTCCACTTT. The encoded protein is CASSADGGPYNSPLHF.

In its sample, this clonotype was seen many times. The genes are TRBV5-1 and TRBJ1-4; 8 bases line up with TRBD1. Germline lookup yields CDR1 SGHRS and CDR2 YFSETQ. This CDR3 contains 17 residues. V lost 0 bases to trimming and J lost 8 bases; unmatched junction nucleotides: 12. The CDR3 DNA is TGCGCCAGCAGCTTGGGAGGACAGGGCGGACGGAGCGAAAAACTGTTTTTT. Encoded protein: CASSLGGQGGRSEKLFF.

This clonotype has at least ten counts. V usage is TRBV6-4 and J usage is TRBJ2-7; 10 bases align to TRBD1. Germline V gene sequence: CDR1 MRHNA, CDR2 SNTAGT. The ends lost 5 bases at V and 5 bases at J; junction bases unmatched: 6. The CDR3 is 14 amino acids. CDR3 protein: CASSSRDRGDEQYF. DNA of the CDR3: TGTGCCAGCAGTTCCCGGGACAGGGGCGACGAGCAGTACTTC.

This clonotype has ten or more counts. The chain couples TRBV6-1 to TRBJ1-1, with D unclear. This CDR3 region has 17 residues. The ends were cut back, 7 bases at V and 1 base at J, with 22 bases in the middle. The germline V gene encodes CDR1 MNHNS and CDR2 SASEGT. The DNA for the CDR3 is TGTGCCAGCACTCCAAGGCCTTCCGCAGATTCGAACACTGAAGCTTTCTTT. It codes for CASTPRPSADSNTEAFF.

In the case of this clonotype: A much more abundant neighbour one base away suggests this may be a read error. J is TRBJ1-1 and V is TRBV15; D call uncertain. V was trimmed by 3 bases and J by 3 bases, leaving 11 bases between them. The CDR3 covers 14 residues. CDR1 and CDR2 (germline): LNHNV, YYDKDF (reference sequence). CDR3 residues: CATSRDGVYTEAFF. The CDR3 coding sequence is TGTGCCACCAGCAGGGACGGGGTTTACACTGAAGCTTTCTTT.

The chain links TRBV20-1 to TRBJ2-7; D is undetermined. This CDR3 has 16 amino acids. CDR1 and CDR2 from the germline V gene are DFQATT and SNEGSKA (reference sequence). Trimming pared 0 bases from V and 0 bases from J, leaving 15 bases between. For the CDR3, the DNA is TGCAGTGCTAGAGAGGATGGCGGATTGAGCTCCTACGAGCAGTACTTC. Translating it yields CSAREDGGLSSYEQYF.

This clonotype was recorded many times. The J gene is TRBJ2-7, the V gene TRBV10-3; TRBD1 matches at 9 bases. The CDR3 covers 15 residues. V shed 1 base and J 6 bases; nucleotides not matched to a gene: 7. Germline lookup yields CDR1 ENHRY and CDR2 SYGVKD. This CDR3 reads CAISELQQGASEQYF. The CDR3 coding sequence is TGTGCCATCAGTGAGTTACAACAGGGGGCGAGCGAGCAGTACTTC.

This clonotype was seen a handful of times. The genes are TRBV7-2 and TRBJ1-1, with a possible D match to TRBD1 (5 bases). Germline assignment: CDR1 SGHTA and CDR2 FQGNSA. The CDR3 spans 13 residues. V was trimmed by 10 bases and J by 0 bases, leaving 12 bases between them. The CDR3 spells CATRTGMNTEAFF. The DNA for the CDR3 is TGTGCCACCCGCACAGGAATGAACACTGAAGCTTTCTTT.

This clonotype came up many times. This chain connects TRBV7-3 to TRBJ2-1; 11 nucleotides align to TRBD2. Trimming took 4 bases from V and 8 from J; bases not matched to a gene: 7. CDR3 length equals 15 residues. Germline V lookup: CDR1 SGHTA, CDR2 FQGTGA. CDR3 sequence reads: CASSSRLAGTDEQFF. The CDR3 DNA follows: TGTGCCAGCAGCTCCCGACTAGCGGGGACCGATGAGCAGTTCTTC.

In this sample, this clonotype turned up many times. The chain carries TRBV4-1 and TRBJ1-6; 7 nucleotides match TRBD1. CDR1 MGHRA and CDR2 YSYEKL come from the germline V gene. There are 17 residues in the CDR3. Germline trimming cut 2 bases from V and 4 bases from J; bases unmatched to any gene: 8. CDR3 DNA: TGCGCCAGCAGCCAACGGACTGGGACAGAATATAATTCACCCCTCCACTTT. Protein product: CASSQRTGTEYNSPLHF.

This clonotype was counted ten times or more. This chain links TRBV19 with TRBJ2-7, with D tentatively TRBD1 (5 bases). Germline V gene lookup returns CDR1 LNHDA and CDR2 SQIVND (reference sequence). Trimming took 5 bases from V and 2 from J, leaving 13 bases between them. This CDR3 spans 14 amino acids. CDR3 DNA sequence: TGTGCCAGTAGTCCCCGGGCAGGGACCTACGAGCAGTACTTC. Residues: CASSPRAGTYEQYF. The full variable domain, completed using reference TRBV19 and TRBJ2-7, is DGGITQSPKYLFRKEGQNVTLSCEQNLNHDAMYWYRQDPGQGLRLIYYSQIVNDFQKGDIAEGYSVSREKKESFPLTVTSAQKNPTAFYLCASSPRAGTYEQYFGPGTRLTVT.

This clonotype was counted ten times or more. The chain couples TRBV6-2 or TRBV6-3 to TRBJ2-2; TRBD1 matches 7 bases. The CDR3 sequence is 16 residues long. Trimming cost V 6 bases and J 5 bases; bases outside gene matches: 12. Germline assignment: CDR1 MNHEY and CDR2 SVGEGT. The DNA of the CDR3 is TGTGCCAGCAGGAGTGGAGAGACAGGGAGAACCGGGGAGCTGTTTTTT. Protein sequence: CASRSGETGRTGELFF.

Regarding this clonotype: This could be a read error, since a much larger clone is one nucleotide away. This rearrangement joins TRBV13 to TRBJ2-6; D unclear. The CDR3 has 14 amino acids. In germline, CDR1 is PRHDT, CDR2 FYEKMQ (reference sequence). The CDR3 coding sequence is TGTGCCAGCAGCCCAGGACCTGGGGACAACGTCCTGACTTTC. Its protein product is CASSPGPGDNVLTF. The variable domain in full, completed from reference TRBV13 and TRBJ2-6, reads AAGVIQSPRHLIKEKRETATLKCYPIPRHDTVYWYQQGPGQDPQFLISFYEKMQSDKGSIPDRFSAQQFSDYHSELNMSSLELGDSALYFCASSPGPGDNVLTFGAGSRLTVL.

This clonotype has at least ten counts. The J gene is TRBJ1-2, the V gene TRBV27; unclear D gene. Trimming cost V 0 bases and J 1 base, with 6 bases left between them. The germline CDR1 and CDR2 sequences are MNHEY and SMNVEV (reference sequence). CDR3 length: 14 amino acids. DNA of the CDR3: TGTGCCAGCAGTTTATCACCTATTAACTATGGCTACACCTTC. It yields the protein CASSLSPINYGYTF.

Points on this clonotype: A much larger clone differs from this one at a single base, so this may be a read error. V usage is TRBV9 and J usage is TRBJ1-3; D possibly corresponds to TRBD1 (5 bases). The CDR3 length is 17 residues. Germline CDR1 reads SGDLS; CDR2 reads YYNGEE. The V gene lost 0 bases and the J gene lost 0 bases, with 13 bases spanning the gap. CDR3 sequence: CASSVGTHRSSGNTIYF. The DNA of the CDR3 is TGTGCCAGCAGCGTAGGTACCCACAGGAGCTCTGGAAACACCATATATTTT.

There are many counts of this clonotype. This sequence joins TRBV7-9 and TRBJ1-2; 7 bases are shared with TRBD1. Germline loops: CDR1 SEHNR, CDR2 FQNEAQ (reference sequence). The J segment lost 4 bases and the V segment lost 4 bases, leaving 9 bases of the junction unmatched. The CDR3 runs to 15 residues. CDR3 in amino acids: CASSSGPGQLYGYTF. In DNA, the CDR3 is TGTGCCAGCAGCTCCGGGCCGGGACAGCTCTATGGCTACACCTTC.

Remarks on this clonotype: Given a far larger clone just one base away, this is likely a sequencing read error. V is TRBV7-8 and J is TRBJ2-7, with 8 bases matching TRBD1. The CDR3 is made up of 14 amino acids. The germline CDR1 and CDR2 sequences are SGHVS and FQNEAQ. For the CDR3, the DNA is TGTGCCAGCAGCGTGGGACAGGACTCCTACGAGAAGTACTTC. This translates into CASSVGQDSYEKYF.

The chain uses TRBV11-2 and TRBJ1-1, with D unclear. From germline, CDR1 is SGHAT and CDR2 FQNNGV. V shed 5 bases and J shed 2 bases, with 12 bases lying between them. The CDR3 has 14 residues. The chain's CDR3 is CASSQYSTNTEAFF. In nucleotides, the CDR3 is TGTGCCAGCAGCCAATACAGCACCAACACTGAAGCTTTCTTT.

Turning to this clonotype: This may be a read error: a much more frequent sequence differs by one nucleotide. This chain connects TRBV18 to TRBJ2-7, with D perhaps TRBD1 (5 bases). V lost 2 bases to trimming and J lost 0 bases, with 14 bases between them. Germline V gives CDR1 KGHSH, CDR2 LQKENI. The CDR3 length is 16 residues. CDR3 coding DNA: TGTGCCAGCTCACCAAACAAGGGGTTGAGCTCCTACGAGCAGTACTTC. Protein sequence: CASSPNKGLSSYEQYF.